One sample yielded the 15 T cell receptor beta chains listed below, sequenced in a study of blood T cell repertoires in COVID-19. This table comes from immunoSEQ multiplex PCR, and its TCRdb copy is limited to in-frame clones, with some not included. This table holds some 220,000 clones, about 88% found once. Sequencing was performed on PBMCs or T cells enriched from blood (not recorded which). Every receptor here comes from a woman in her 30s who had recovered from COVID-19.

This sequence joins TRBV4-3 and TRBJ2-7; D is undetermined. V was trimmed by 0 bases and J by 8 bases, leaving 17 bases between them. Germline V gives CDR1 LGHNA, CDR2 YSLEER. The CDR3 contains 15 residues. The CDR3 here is CASSQDTMTGIKQYF. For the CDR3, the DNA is TGCGCCAGCAGCCAAGATACCATGACTGGTATCAAGCAGTACTTC.

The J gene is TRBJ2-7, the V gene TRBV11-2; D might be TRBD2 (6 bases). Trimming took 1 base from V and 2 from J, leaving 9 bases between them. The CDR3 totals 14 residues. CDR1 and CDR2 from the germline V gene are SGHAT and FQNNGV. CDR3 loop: CASSLGGETYEQYF. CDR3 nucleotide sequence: TGTGCCAGCAGCTTAGGCGGGGAGACCTACGAGCAGTACTTC.

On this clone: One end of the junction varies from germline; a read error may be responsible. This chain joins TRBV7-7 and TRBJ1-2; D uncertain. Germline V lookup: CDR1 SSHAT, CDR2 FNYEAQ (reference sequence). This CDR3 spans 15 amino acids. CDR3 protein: CASSLTTPSNYGYTF. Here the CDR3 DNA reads TGTGCTAGCAGCTTGACTACACCCTCTAACTATGGCTACACCTTC. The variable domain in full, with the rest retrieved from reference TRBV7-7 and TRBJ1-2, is GAGVSQSPRYKVTKRGQDVTLRCDPISSHATLYWYQQALGQGPEFLTYFNYEAQPDKSGLPSDRFSAERPEGSISTLTIQRTEQRDSAMYRCASSLTTPSNYGYTFGSGTRLTVV.

CDR3 in DNA: TGTGCCAGCAGCCAAGTTACAGGGTACGACTCACCCCTCCACTTT. Its translation: CASSQVTGYDSPLHF. The gene calls are TRBV14 and TRBJ1-6, with TRBD1 as a possible D gene (6 bases). This CDR3 region has 15 residues. Germline V gene lookup returns CDR1 SGHDN and CDR2 FVKESK. V was trimmed by 1 base and J by 10 bases, leaving 14 bases between them.

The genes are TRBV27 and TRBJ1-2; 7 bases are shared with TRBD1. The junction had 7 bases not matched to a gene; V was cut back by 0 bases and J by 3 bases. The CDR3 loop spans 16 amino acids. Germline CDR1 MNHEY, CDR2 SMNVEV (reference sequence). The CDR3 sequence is CASSLSWATGYYGYTF. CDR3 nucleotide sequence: TGTGCCAGCAGTTTATCCTGGGCGACAGGGTACTATGGCTACACCTTC.

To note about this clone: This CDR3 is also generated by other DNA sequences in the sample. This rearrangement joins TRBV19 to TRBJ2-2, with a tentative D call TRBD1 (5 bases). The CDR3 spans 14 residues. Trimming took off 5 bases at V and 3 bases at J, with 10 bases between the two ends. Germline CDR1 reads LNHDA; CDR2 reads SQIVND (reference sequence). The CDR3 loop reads CASSLQGDTGELFF. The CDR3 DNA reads TGTGCCAGTAGTCTTCAGGGTGACACCGGGGAGCTGTTTTTT.

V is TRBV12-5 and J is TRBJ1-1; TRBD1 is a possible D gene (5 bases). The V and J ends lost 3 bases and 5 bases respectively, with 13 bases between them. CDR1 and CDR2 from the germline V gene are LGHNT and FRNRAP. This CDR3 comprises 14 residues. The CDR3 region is CASGFERGRTEAFF. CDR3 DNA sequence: TGTGCTAGTGGTTTTGAAAGGGGCAGAACTGAAGCTTTCTTT.

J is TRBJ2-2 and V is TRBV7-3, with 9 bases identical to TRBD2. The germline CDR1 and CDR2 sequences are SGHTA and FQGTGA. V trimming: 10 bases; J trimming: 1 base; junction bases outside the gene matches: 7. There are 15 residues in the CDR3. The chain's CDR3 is CATPVAGVNTGELFF. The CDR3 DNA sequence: TGTGCCACCCCCGTAGCGGGGGTGAACACCGGGGAGCTGTTTTTT.

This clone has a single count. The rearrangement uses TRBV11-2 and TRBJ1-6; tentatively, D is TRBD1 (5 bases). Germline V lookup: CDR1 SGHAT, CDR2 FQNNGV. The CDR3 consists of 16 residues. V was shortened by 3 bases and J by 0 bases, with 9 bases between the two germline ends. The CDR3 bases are TGTGCCAGCAGCTTTCAGGGATCCTCCTATAATTCACCCCTCCACTTT. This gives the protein CASSFQGSSYNSPLHF.

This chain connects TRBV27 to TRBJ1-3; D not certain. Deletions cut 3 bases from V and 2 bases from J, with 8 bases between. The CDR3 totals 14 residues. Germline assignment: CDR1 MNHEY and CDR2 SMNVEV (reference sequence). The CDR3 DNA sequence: TGTGCCAGCAGTTTGTCAGGAACTGGAAACACCATATATTTT. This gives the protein CASSLSGTGNTIYF.

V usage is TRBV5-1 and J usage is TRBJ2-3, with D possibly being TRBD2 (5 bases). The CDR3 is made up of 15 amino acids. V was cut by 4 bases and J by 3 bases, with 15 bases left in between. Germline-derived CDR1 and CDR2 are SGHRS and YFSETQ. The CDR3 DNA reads TGCGCCAGCAGCCGGGATGGGGTCAAAACAGATACGCAGTATTTT. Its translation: CASSRDGVKTDTQYF.

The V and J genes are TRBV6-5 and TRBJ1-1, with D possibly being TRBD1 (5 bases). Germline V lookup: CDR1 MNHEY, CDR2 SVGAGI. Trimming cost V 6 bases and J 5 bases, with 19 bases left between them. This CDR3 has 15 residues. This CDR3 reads CASSPASGRGTEAFF. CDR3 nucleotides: TGTGCCAGCAGCCCGGCCAGTGGGCGGGGGACTGAAGCTTTCTTT.

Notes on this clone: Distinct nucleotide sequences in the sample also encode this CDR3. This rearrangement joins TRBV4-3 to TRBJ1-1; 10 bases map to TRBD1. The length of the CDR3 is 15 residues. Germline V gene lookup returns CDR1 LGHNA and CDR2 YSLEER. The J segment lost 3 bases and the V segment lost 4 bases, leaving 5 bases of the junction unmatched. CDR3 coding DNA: TGCGCCAGCAGCCGGGACAGGGGAGGGGACACTGAAGCTTTCTTT. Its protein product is CASSRDRGGDTEAFF.

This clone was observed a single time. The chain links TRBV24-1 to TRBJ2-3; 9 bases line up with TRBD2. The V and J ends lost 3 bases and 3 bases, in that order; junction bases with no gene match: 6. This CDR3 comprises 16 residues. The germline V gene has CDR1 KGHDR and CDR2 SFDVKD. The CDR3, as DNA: TGTGCCACCAGTGATCCTAAGAGCGGGGGGACAGATACGCAGTATTTT. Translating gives CATSDPKSGGTDTQYF.

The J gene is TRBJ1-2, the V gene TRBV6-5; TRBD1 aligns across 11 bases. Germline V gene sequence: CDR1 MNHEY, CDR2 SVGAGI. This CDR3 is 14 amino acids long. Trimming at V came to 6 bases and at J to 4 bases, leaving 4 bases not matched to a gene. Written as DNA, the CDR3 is TGTGCCAGCAGAAGGGACAGGGGGGTCTATGGCTACACCTTC. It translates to CASRRDRGVYGYTF.